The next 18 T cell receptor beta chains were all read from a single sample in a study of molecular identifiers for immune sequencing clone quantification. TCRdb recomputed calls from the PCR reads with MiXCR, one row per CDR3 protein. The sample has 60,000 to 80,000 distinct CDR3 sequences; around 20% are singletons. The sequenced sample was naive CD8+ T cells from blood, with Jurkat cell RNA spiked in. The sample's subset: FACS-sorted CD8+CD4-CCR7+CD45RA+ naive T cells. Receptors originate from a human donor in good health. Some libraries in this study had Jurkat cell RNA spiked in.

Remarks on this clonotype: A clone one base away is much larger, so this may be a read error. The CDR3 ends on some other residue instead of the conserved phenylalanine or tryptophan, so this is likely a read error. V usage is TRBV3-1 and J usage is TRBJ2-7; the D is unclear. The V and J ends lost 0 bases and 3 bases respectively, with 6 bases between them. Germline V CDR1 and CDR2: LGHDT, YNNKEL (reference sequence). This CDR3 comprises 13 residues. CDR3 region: CASSQDTSYEQYL. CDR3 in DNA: TGTGCCAGCAGCCAAGATACCAGCTACGAGCAGTACCTC.

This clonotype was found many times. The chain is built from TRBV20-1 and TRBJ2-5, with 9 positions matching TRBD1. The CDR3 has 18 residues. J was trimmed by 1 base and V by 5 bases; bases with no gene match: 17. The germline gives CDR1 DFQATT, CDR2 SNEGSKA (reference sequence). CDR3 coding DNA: TGCAGTGCTGGCCGGGACAGGGAGAGGTTGGGGACCCAAGAGACCCAGTACTTC. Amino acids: CSAGRDRERLGTQETQYF.

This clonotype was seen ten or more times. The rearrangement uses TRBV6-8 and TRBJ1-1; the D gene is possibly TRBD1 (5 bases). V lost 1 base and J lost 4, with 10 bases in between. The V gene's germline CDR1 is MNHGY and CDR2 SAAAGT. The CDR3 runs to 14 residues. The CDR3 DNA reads TGTGCCAGCAGTTACTTCCCGGGGGGCACTGAAGCTTTCTTT. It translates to CASSYFPGGTEAFF.

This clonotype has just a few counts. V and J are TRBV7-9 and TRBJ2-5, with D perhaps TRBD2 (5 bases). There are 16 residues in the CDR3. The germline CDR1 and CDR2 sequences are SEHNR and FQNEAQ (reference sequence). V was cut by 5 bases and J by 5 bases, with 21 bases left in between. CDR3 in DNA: TGTGCCAGCAGCACTCGTTCGGGGAGCGATTGGGAGACCCAGTACTTC. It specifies CASSTRSGSDWETQYF. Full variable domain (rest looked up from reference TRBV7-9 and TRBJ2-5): DTGVSQNPRHKITKRGQNVTFRCDPISEHNRLYWYRQTLGQGPEFLTYFQNEAQLEKSRLLSDRFSAERPKGSFSTLEIQRTEQGDSAMYLCASSTRSGSDWETQYFGPGTRLLVL.

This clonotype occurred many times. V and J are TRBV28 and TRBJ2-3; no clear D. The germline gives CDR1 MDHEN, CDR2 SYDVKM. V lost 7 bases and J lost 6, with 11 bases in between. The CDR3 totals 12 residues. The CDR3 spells CASTSPRDTQYF. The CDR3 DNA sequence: TGTGCCAGCACGTCCCCCAGGGATACGCAGTATTTT. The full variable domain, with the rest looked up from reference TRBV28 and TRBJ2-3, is DVKVTQSSRYLVKRTGEKVFLECVQDMDHENMFWYRQDPGLGLRLIYFSYDVKMKEKGDIPEGYSVSREKKERFSLILESASTNQTSMYLCASTSPRDTQYFGPGTRLTVL.

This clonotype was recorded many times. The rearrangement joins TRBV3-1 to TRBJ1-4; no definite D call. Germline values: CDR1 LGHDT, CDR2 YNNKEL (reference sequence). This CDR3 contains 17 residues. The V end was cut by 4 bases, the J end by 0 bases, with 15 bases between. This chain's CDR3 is CASSPSNVPSTNEKLFF. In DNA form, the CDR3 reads TGTGCCAGCAGCCCGTCCAACGTTCCGTCAACTAATGAAAAACTGTTTTTT.

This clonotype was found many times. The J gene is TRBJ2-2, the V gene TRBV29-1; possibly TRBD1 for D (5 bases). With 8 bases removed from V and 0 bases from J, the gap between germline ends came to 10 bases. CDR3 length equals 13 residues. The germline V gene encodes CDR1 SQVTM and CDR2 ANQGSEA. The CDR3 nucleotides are TGCAGCACCCAGGGTGCGAACACCGGGGAGCTGTTTTTT. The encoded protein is CSTQGANTGELFF.

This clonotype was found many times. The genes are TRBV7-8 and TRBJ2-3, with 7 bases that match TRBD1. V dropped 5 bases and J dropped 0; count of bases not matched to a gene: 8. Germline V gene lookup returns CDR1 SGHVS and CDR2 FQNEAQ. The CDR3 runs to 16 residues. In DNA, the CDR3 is TGTGCCAGCAGCCCGCCTTGGGGACAGAGCACAGATACGCAGTATTTT. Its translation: CASSPPWGQSTDTQYF.

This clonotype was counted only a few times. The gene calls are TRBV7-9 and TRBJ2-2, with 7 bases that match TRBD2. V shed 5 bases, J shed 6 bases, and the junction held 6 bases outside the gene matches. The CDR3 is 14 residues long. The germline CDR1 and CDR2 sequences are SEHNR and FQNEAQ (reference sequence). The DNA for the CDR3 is TGTGCCAGCAGCCAGTCTCTAGCGGCCGGGGAGCTGTTTTTT. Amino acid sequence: CASSQSLAAGELFF.

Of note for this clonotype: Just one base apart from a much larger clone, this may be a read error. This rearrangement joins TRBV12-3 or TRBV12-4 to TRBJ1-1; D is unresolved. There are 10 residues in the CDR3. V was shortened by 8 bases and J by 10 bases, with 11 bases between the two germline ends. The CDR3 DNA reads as TGTGCCAGCTGGATGAGCCGAGCTTTCTTT. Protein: CASWMSRAFF.

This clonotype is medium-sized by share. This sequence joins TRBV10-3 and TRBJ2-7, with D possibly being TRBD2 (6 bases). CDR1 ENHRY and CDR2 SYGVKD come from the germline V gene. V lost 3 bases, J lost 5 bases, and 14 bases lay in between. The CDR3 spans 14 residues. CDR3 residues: CAISDGGGQDEQYF. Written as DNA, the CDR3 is TGTGCCATCAGTGATGGTGGAGGGCAAGACGAGCAGTACTTC.

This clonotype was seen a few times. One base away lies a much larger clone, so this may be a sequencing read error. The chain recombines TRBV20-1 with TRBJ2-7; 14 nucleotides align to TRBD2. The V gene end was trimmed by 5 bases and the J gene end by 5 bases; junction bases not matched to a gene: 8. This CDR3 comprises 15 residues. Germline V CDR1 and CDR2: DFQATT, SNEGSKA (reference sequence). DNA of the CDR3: TGCAGTGCTCGCCAGACGGGACTAGCGGGAGACGAGCAGTACTTC. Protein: CSARQTGLAGDEQYF.

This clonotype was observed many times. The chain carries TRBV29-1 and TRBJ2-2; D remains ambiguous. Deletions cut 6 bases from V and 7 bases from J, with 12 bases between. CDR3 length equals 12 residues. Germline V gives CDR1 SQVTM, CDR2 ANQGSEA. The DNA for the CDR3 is TGCAGCGTCGATGGCCCCTTCGGGGAGCTGTTTTTT. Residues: CSVDGPFGELFF.

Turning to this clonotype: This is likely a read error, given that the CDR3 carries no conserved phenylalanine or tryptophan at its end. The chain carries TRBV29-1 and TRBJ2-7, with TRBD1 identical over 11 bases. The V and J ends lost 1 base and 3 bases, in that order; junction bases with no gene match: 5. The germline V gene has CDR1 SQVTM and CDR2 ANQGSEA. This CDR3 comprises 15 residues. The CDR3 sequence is CSVEGGQGAYYEQYL. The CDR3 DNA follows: TGCAGCGTTGAAGGTGGACAGGGGGCCTACTACGAGCAGTACCTC.

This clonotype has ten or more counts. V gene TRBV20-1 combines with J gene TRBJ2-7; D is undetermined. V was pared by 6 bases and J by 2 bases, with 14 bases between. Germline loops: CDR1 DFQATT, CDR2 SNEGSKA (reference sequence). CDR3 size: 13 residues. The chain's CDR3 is CSAAGVPTYEQYF. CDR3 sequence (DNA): TGCAGTGCGGCCGGCGTACCGACCTACGAGCAGTACTTC.

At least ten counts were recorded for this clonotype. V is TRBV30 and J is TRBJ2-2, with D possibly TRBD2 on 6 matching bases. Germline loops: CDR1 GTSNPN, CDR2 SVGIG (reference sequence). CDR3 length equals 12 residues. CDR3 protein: CARGMNTGELFF. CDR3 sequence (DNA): TGTGCTCGGGGGATGAACACCGGGGAGCTGTTTTTT. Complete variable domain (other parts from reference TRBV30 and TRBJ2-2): SQTIHQWPATLVQPVGSPLSLECTVEGTSNPNLYWYRQAAGRGLQLLFYSVGIGQISSEVPQNLSASRPQDRQFILSSKKLLLSDSGFYLCARGMNTGELFFGEGSRLTVL.

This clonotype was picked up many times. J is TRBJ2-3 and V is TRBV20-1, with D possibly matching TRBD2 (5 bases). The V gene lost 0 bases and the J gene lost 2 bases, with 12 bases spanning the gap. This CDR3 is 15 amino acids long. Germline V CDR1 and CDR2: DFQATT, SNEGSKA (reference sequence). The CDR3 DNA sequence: TGCAGTGCTAGAGACAAGCGGCCACACACAGATACGCAGTATTTT. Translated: CSARDKRPHTDTQYF.

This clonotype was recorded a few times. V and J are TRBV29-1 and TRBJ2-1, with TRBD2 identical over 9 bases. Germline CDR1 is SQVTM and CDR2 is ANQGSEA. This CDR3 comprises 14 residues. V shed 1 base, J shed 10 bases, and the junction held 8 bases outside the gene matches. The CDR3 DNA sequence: TGCAGCGTTGAAGTAGGGCGGGAGGGGCTCGAGCAGTTCTTC. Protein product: CSVEVGREGLEQFF.